The 16 T cell receptor beta chains reported below all come from one sample, sequenced in a study of T-cell memory formation after mild COVID-19. Each CDR3 protein gets one entry after TCRdb re-called the 5' RACE reads with MiXCR. The sample carries about 560,000 distinct CDR3 sequences, about 20% recorded once. Input material: PBMCs or a T cell subset sorted from them (not recorded which). The receptors derive from an adult woman who had mild COVID-19 (a few samples of this study predate the infection). Cell type and time point are not known.

This chain uses TRBV24-1 with TRBJ2-5, with TRBD1 matching 7 bases. V was clipped by 3 bases and J by 3 bases; unmatched bases: 9. Germline V gives CDR1 KGHDR, CDR2 SFDVKD. The CDR3 extends over 16 amino acids. CDR3 amino acids: CATSDPVRDREETQYF. The CDR3, as DNA: TGTGCCACCAGTGATCCCGTCCGGGACAGAGAAGAGACCCAGTACTTC.

The V and J genes are TRBV12-3 or TRBV12-4 and TRBJ1-6; D might be TRBD1 (6 bases). Trimming left V 6 bases short and J 7 bases short, with 22 bases between. The CDR3 has 17 residues. The CDR3, as DNA: TGTGCCAGCAGCCCGGTGGGGGGGCTTCTGGGGAATTCACCCCTCCACTTT. Translated, it gives CASSPVGGLLGNSPLHF.

This chain joins TRBV7-9 and TRBJ2-3, with a tentative D call TRBD1 (5 bases). Germline V gene data show CDR1 as SEHNR and CDR2 as FQNEAQ (reference sequence). Trimming took 11 bases from V and 2 from J, leaving 17 bases between them. The CDR3 runs 14 residues. CDR3 nucleotide sequence: TGTGCCTGTAATAGGGGTCCCCCCACAGATACGCAGTATTTT. Protein sequence: CACNRGPPTDTQYF. The entire variable domain, with the rest obtained from reference TRBV7-9 and TRBJ2-3, is as follows: DTGVSQNPRHKITKRGQNVTFRCDPISEHNRLYWYRQTLGQGPEFLTYFQNEAQLEKSRLLSDRFSAERPKGSFSTLEIQRTEQGDSAMYLCACNRGPPTDTQYFGPGTRLTVL.

The chain is built from TRBV12-3 or TRBV12-4 and TRBJ2-5; 8 bases match TRBD2. J gave up 1 base and V 6 bases, and 7 bases lay outside the gene matches. The CDR3 is made up of 15 amino acids. CDR3 loop: CASSPAGDPQETQYF. In nucleotides, the CDR3 is TGTGCCAGCAGCCCAGCGGGGGACCCCCAAGAGACCCAGTACTTC.

The rearrangement links TRBV4-1 to TRBJ1-5, with unresolved D. Germline V gives CDR1 MGHRA, CDR2 YSYEKL. There are 15 residues in the CDR3. The V gene lost 2 bases and the J gene lost 0 bases, with 8 bases spanning the gap. The CDR3 DNA reads as TGCGCCAGCAGCCAATGGGAAAATAGCAATCAGCCCCAGCATTTT. Translation gives CASSQWENSNQPQHF.

This clonotype has a handful of counts. This chain links TRBV19 with TRBJ1-2, with TRBD1 matching 9 bases. The trim removed 11 bases at V and 8 bases at J, leaving 12 bases unmatched. The CDR3 length is 13 residues. Germline V lookup: CDR1 LNHDA, CDR2 SQIVND (reference sequence). CDR3 sequence reads: CAVTVGDRAGYTF. Written as DNA, the CDR3 is TGTGCCGTCACTGTCGGGGACAGGGCGGGCTACACCTTC.

As DNA, the CDR3 is TGTGCCAGCAATGGCGGGAGGACAGATACGCAGTATTTT. Translating it yields CASNGGRTDTQYF. This chain connects TRBV2 to TRBJ2-3; TRBD2 matches 8 bases. Germline assignment: CDR1 SNHLY and CDR2 FYNNEI. V lost 7 bases to trimming and J lost 3 bases; unmatched junction nucleotides: 3. This CDR3 has 13 residues.

The gene calls are TRBV6-6 and TRBJ2-5, with 7 positions matching TRBD1. Germline loops: CDR1 MNHNY, CDR2 SVGAGI (reference sequence). Trimming cost V 6 bases and J 2 bases; bases outside gene matches: 6. There are 14 residues in the CDR3. This chain's CDR3 is CASRLHRGQETQYF. The DNA for the CDR3 is TGTGCCAGCAGATTACACAGGGGTCAAGAGACCCAGTACTTC.

This clonotype appeared a few times. This chain uses TRBV2 with TRBJ1-5, with D possibly TRBD1 on 6 matching bases. The CDR3 loop spans 15 amino acids. Germline V CDR1 and CDR2: SNHLY, FYNNEI. V was shortened by 2 bases and J by 0 bases, with 8 bases between the two germline ends. The CDR3 loop reads CASSEQGNSNQPQHF. The CDR3, as DNA: TGTGCCAGCAGTGAACAGGGGAATAGCAATCAGCCCCAGCATTTT.

The rearrangement links TRBV5-1 to TRBJ2-2, with D tentatively TRBD1 or TRBD2 (5 bases each). V was pared by 4 bases and J by 7 bases, with 17 bases between. In germline, CDR1 is SGHRS, CDR2 YFSETQ. CDR3 length equals 15 residues. Here the CDR3 reads CASSPRDVRSGELFF. The CDR3 nucleotides read TGCGCCAGCAGCCCCCGGGACGTCCGGAGCGGGGAGCTGTTTTTT.

This chain joins TRBV5-6 and TRBJ2-6; 7 bases fit TRBD1. The junction had 17 bases not matched to a gene; V was cut back by 3 bases and J by 5 bases. The CDR3 contains 19 residues. Germline CDR1 reads SGHDT; CDR2 reads YYEEEE. The CDR3 protein is CASSSLTGTARVRANVLTF. DNA for the CDR3: TGTGCCAGCAGCTCCCTCACCGGGACAGCCCGCGTTCGGGCCAACGTCCTGACTTTC.

In its sample, this clonotype was seen a few times. This CDR3 is CASSQEWGLPYEQYF. The CDR3 region has the DNA TGTGCCAGCAGCCAAGAATGGGGACTACCCTACGAGCAGTACTTC. The chain is built from TRBV4-2 and TRBJ2-7; TRBD2 matches at 7 bases. CDR1 is LGHNA, CDR2 YNFKEQ, per germline. This CDR3 has 15 residues. V shed 0 bases, J shed 2 bases, and the junction held 4 bases outside the gene matches.

This chain connects TRBV12-3 or TRBV12-4 to TRBJ1-1; D is unclear. The CDR3 is 14 amino acids. The V and J ends lost 3 bases and 4 bases respectively, with 12 bases between them. CDR3 region: CASSFIRTGTEAFF. The CDR3 DNA reads TGTGCCAGCAGTTTTATTCGAACCGGCACTGAAGCTTTCTTT.

With regard to this clonotype: In this CDR3 the conserved last residue, phenylalanine or tryptophan, is missing, so a read error is likely. No DNA is shown, since the ends of the CDR3 on it are uncertain; the CDR3 is the one TCRdb lists. This chain uses TRBV12-3 or TRBV12-4 with TRBJ2-7; the table gives TRBD2 as D, unverified against the DNA. The CDR3 contains 11 residues when both ends are counted. Here the CDR3 reads CASSLGRDCAI.

This clonotype was found a few times. A junction boundary mismatches the germline segment, possibly from a read error. The V gene is TRBV5-1, the J gene TRBJ2-1; D may be TRBD2 (6 bases). This CDR3 contains 12 residues. Germline V gene lookup returns CDR1 SGHRS and CDR2 YFSETQ. In DNA, the CDR3 is TGCGCCAGCAGCTTGGGGCAGGGAGGTTTAGTCTTC. The encoded protein is CASSLGQGGLVF. The variable domain in full, completed from reference TRBV5-1 and TRBJ2-1, reads KAGVTQTPRYLIKTRGQQVTLSCSPISGHRSVSWYQQTPGQGLQFLFEYFSETQRNKGNFPGRFSGRQFSNSRSEMNVSTLELGDSALYLCASSLGQGGLVFGPGTRLTVL.

This clonotype was seen a few times. The CDR3 is CASSLAAGGTSTDTQYF. CDR3 sequence (DNA): TGTGCCAGCAGTTTGGCGGCGGGGGGAACTAGCACAGATACGCAGTATTTT. The chain employs TRBV12-3 or TRBV12-4 and TRBJ2-3; 8 nucleotides match TRBD2. J gave up 0 bases and V 3 bases, and 8 bases lay outside the gene matches. The CDR3 sequence is 17 residues long.